The 8 T cell receptor beta chains presented below share a single source sample, sequenced in a study of blood T cell repertoires in COVID-19. Only in-frame clones appear in the TCRdb table, and some are missing; sequencing was by immunoSEQ multiplex PCR. The sample lists 65,000 to 90,000 clones, 75% to 85% occurring once. The sequencing input was peripheral blood. These receptors originate from a woman in her fifties or sixties with acute or convalescent COVID-19.

This clone was found a few times. The chain combines TRBV6-1 with TRBJ1-5, with 9 bases fitting TRBD1. The ends lost 0 bases at V and 0 bases at J; junction bases unmatched: 6. Germline CDR1 and CDR2: MNHNS and SASEGT. The CDR3 contains 18 residues. The CDR3 nucleotides read TGTGCCAGCAGTGAAGCCACAGGGGGCTTCGATAGCAATCAGCCCCAGCATTTT. As protein: CASSEATGGFDSNQPQHF.

The chain combines TRBV9 with TRBJ2-1; TRBD1 is a possible D gene (5 bases). With 0 bases removed from V and 9 bases from J, the gap between germline ends came to 13 bases. The CDR3 consists of 14 residues. CDR1 SGDLS and CDR2 YYNGEE come from the germline V gene. CDR3 amino acids: CASSVAGRAGEQFF. In DNA form, the CDR3 reads TGTGCCAGCAGCGTAGCTGGCAGGGCCGGTGAGCAGTTCTTC. The full variable domain, completed using reference TRBV9 and TRBJ2-1, is DSGVTQTPKHLITATGQRVTLRCSPRSGDLSVYWYQQSLDQGLQFLIQYYNGEERAKGNILERFSAQQFPDLHSELNLSSLELGDSALYFCASSVAGRAGEQFFGPGTRLTVL.

V is TRBV2 and J is TRBJ1-1; D might be TRBD1 (5 bases). CDR3 length: 13 residues. Germline CDR1 is SNHLY and CDR2 is FYNNEI. Trimming cost V 8 bases and J 3 bases, with 13 bases left between them. The CDR3 region has the DNA TGTGCCAGCGGGGACGGGAGGGACACTGAAGCTTTCTTT. Protein: CASGDGRDTEAFF.

Concerning this clone: In the same sample, other DNA sequences code for this CDR3. The rearrangement joins TRBV5-1 to TRBJ1-1; D is uncertain. The V end lost 0 bases, the J end lost 7 bases, and 10 bases lay between the germline ends. Looked up from germline, CDR1 is SGHRS and CDR2 is YFSETQ. The CDR3 is 13 amino acids. CDR3 bases: TGCGCCAGCAGCTTGGCGGGGAACGGTGAAGCTTTCTTT. It specifies CASSLAGNGEAFF.

The chain joins TRBV3-1 (or the pseudogene TRBV3-2) to TRBJ1-2, with TRBD1 matching over 7 bases. The CDR3 sequence is 15 residues long. Germline-derived CDR1 and CDR2 are LGHDT and YNNKEL (reference sequence). J gave up 8 bases and V 0 bases, and 9 bases lay outside the gene matches. The CDR3, as DNA: TGTGCCAGCAGCCAAGATGGAGGGGGCGCAGGGGGCTACACCTTC. This sequence encodes CASSQDGGGAGGYTF.

This clone was detected a few times. The rearrangement links TRBV18 to TRBJ1-2; a possible D gene is TRBD1 (6 bases). Germline CDR1 reads KGHSH; CDR2 reads LQKENI. The germline V and J ends were trimmed by 3 bases and 2 bases, with 7 bases remaining between them. CDR3 length: 13 residues. CDR3 residues: CASSPQGNYGYTF. Written as DNA, the CDR3 is TGTGCCAGCTCACCCCAGGGGAACTATGGCTACACCTTC.

V is TRBV7-3 and J is TRBJ1-5; D may be TRBD1 (5 bases). Trimming took 1 base from V and 6 from J, leaving 7 bases between them. Germline CDR1 is SGHTA and CDR2 is FQGTGA. The CDR3 has 13 residues. The CDR3: CASSLNGGQPQHF. The CDR3 region has the DNA TGTGCCAGCAGCTTAAACGGGGGTCAGCCCCAGCATTTT.

The chain employs TRBV5-1 and TRBJ1-1, with 11 bases identical to TRBD1. Germline V gene lookup returns CDR1 SGHRS and CDR2 YFSETQ. V gave up 0 bases and J gave up 4 bases; unmatched junction bases: 2. CDR3 length equals 15 residues. CDR3 DNA sequence: TGCGCCAGCAGCTTGGGGACAGGGGGCAGCACTGAAGCTTTCTTT. Encoded protein: CASSLGTGGSTEAFF.